This is a list of T cell receptor beta chains from one sample in a study of blood T cell repertoires in COVID-19. Profiled with immunoSEQ multiplex PCR; TCRdb holds only in-frame clones, not every one. This table holds about 180,000 clones, about 88% found once. Sequences were obtained from peripheral blood. These receptors were obtained from a man between 60 and 75 years old with COVID-19, enrolled during active disease. CDR3s include the opening cysteine and the closing phenylalanine or tryptophan. The D gene is left open where the match is weak. The listing skips clone size in some rows; elsewhere it reads once, few, many or a size class.

v_call	j_call	clone_size	d_call	cdr3_aa	cdr3_nt
TRBV28	TRBJ2-5	NA	NA	CASRPQQETQYF	TGTGCCAGCAGACCACAGCAAGAGACCCAGTACTTC
TRBV5-6	TRBJ1-3	NA	NA	CASSLQASSSGNTIYF	TGTGCCAGCAGCCTACAGGCCAGCAGCTCTGGAAACACCATATATTTT
TRBV19	TRBJ1-5	NA	TRBD1	CASSTTGGNNQPQHF	TGTGCCAGTAGTACCACAGGGGGTAACAATCAGCCCCAGCATTTT
TRBV5-1	TRBJ2-7	NA	NA	CASSLNPGPYEQYF	TGCGCCAGCAGCTTGAATCCAGGGCCCTACGAGCAGTACTTC
TRBV21-1	TRBJ1-3	NA	NA	CASSWTGFSGNTIYF	TGTGCCAGCAGCTGGACAGGGTTCTCTGGAAACACCATATATTTT
TRBV10-3	TRBJ1-2	NA	NA	CAISGEGNYGYTF	TGTGCCATCAGTGGCGAGGGTAACTATGGCTACACCTTC
TRBV7-2	TRBJ1-2	NA	NA	CASSRTGNYGYTF	TGTGCCAGCAGCCGAACAGGAAACTATGGCTACACCTTC
TRBV27	TRBJ2-7	NA	NA	CASSFSPLTGGYEQYF	TGTGCCAGCAGTTTCTCCCCCCTTACCGGCGGCTACGAGCAGTACTTC
TRBV30	TRBJ1-4	NA	TRBD1	CAWGRQGGEKLFF	TGTGCCTGGGGGCGACAGGGCGGTGAAAAACTGTTTTTT
TRBV6-5	TRBJ1-4	NA	TRBD1	CASSYGGTGTGEKLFF	TGTGCCAGCAGTTACGGCGGGACAGGGACCGGTGAAAAACTGTTTTTT
TRBV19	TRBJ1-5	NA	TRBD1	CASRKQGLGQPQHF	TGTGCCAGTAGGAAACAGGGGTTAGGTCAGCCCCAGCATTTT
TRBV13	TRBJ2-6	NA	NA	CASSWRGTKFSGANVLTF	TGTGCCAGCAGCTGGAGGGGCACTAAATTCTCTGGGGCCAACGTCCTGACTTTC
TRBV5-4	TRBJ2-6	NA	TRBD2	CASSLGRLAVSGANVLTF	TGTGCCAGCAGCTTGGGGCGACTAGCGGTCTCTGGGGCCAACGTCCTGACTTTC
TRBV6-5	TRBJ2-5	NA	NA	CASIIDSLEETQYF	TGTGCCAGCATCATAGACAGCCTTGAAGAGACCCAGTACTTC
TRBV9	TRBJ2-2	NA	TRBD1	CASSERQGIGELFF	TGTGCCAGCAGCGAAAGACAGGGGATCGGGGAGCTGTTTTTT
TRBV28	TRBJ1-6	NA	TRBD1	CASSFIRTGGASSPLHF	TGTGCCAGCAGTTTTATCCGGACAGGGGGCGCATCATCACCCCTCCACTTT
TRBV6-5	TRBJ1-5	NA	TRBD1	CASRSTGAQHF	TGTGCCAGCAGATCGACAGGGGCCCAGCATTTT
TRBV29-1	TRBJ2-7	NA	TRBD2	CSVEDSTAGYEQYF	TGCAGCGTTGAAGATAGCACAGCGGGATACGAGCAGTACTTC
TRBV13	TRBJ2-5	NA	NA	CASRVRDTQETQYF	TGTGCCAGCAGGGTCCGGGACACACAAGAGACCCAGTACTTC
TRBV11-3	TRBJ2-5	few	NA	CASSLDPAGAETQYF	TGTGCCAGCAGCTTAGATCCGGCAGGGGCAGAGACCCAGTACTTC
TRBV24-1	TRBJ1-2	NA	NA	CATSDFQTNYGYTF	TGTGCCACCAGTGATTTTCAAACTAACTATGGCTACACCTTC
TRBV18	TRBJ2-7	NA	TRBD1	CASSPSSGTGAGEQYF	TGTGCCAGCTCACCGTCCTCCGGGACAGGGGCAGGCGAGCAGTACTTC
TRBV7-2	TRBJ2-5	NA	TRBD1	CASSLVWTGQETQYF	TGTGCCAGCAGCTTAGTTTGGACAGGCCAAGAGACCCAGTACTTC
TRBV2	TRBJ1-1	NA	NA	CASSEDRNTEAFF	TGTGCCAGCAGTGAGGACAGGAACACTGAAGCTTTCTTT
TRBV2	TRBJ1-5	NA	NA	CASSTDRHSNQPQHF	TGTGCCAGCAGTACCGACAGGCATAGCAATCAGCCCCAGCATTTT
TRBV11-1	TRBJ2-1	NA	TRBD2	CASSPGTSGGAKEQFF	TGTGCCAGCAGCCCCGGGACTAGCGGGGGGGCCAAGGAGCAGTTCTTC
TRBV5-1	TRBJ2-3	NA	NA	CASSLTDTQYF	TGCGCCAGCAGCCTAACAGATACGCAGTATTTT
TRBV3-1/TRBV3-2	TRBJ1-4	NA	TRBD1	CASSGWSDRGEKLFF	TGTGCCAGCAGCGGATGGTCGGACAGGGGTGAAAAACTGTTTTTT
TRBV5-1	TRBJ2-5	NA	TRBD2	CASSLVASGGAPRETQYF	TGCGCCAGCAGCTTGGTGGCGAGCGGGGGGGCCCCACGAGAGACCCAGTACTTC
TRBV27	TRBJ2-7	NA	NA	CASRTGGPPDYEQYF	TGTGCCAGCAGGACCGGGGGGCCGCCCGACTACGAGCAGTACTTC
TRBV19	TRBJ1-5	NA	NA	CASSIGQSNQPQHF	TGTGCCAGTAGTATTGGGCAGAGCAATCAGCCCCAGCATTTT
TRBV20-1	TRBJ2-3	NA	NA	CSASVVRGGHTQYF	TGCAGTGCTAGTGTTGTACGGGGTGGTCATACGCAGTATTTT
TRBV19	TRBJ1-3	NA	TRBD1	CATRDRGSGNTIYF	TGTGCCACTCGGGACAGGGGGTCTGGAAACACCATATATTTT
TRBV15	TRBJ2-5	NA	NA	CATSRDRGETQYF	TGTGCCACCAGCAGAGATCGGGGAGAGACCCAGTACTTC
TRBV3-1/TRBV3-2	TRBJ2-2	once	NA	CASIMSGLNTGELFF	TGTGCCAGCATCATGAGCGGGTTGAACACCGGGGAGCTGTTTTTT
TRBV12-3/TRBV12-4	TRBJ1-2	NA	NA	CASRAAGYGYTF	TGTGCCAGCAGGGCCGCGGGCTATGGCTACACCTTC
TRBV5-6	TRBJ1-2	NA	NA	CASRGVDRNYGYTF	TGTGCCAGCAGAGGGGTCGACAGAAACTATGGCTACACCTTC
TRBV29-1	TRBJ1-2	NA	NA	CSVVPGINYGYTF	TGCAGCGTTGTTCCGGGAATTAACTATGGCTACACCTTC
TRBV7-9	TRBJ1-2	NA	NA	CASSLATGGHGYTF	TGTGCCAGCAGCTTAGCGACCGGCGGTCATGGCTACACCTTC
TRBV6-6	TRBJ2-1	NA	TRBD1	CASIPDRGGNEQFF	TGTGCCAGCATCCCGGACAGGGGAGGCAATGAGCAGTTCTTC
TRBV24-1	TRBJ2-1	NA	TRBD2	CATSDNTGTRDNEQFF	TGTGCCACCAGTGATAATACCGGGACTAGGGACAATGAGCAGTTCTTC
TRBV7-8	TRBJ2-1	NA	NA	CASSLEATSYNEQFF	TGTGCCAGCAGCTTAGAAGCGACCTCCTACAATGAGCAGTTCTTC
TRBV30	TRBJ1-6	once	NA	CAWSVEGKSSYNSPLHF	TGTGCCTGGAGTGTAGAGGGTAAAAGCTCCTATAATTCACCCCTCCACTTT
TRBV28	TRBJ1-5	NA	NA	CASSLAGKGPQHF	TGTGCCAGCAGCCTTGCGGGAAAAGGGCCCCAGCATTTT
TRBV5-6	TRBJ2-7	NA	NA	CASSLVGPGSYEQYF	TGTGCCAGCAGCTTGGTCGGGCCGGGGTCCTACGAGCAGTACTTC
TRBV27	TRBJ2-3	NA	TRBD2	CASSRLAGHTDTQYF	TGTGCCAGCAGTCGACTAGCGGGCCACACAGATACGCAGTATTTT
TRBV4-2	TRBJ2-5	NA	TRBD1	CASSLGTGELQETQYF	TGTGCCAGCAGCCTGGGGACAGGGGAGCTACAAGAGACCCAGTACTTC
TRBV27	TRBJ2-6	NA	TRBD2	CASSPTSGRPSGANVLTF	TGTGCCAGCAGTCCGACTAGCGGGAGACCCTCTGGGGCCAACGTCCTGACTTTC
TRBV7-2	TRBJ1-1	NA	NA	CASSQRGTEAFF	TGTGCCAGCAGCCAAAGGGGCACTGAAGCTTTCTTT